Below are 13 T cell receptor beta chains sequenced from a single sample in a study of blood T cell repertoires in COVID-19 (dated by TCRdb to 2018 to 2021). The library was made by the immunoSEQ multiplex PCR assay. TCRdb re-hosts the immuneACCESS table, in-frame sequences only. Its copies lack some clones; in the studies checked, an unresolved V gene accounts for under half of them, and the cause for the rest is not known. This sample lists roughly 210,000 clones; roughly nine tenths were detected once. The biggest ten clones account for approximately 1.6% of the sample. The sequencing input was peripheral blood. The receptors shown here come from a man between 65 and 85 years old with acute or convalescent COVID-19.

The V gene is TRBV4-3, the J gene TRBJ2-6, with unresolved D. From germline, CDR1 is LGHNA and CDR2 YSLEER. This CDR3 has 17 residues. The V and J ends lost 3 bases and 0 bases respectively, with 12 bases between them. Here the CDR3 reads CASSQVLQTSGANVLTF. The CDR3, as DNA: TGCGCCAGCAGCCAGGTTCTACAGACCTCTGGGGCCAACGTCCTGACTTTC.

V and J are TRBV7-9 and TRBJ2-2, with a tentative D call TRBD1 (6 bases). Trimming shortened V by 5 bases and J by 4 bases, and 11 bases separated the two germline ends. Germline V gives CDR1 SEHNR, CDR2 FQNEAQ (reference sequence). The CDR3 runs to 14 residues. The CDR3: CASSHRQATGELFF. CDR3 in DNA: TGTGCCAGCAGCCACAGACAGGCCACCGGGGAGCTGTTTTTT. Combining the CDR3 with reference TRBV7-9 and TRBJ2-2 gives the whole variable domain DTGVSQNPRHKITKRGQNVTFRCDPISEHNRLYWYRQTLGQGPEFLTYFQNEAQLEKSRLLSDRFSAERPKGSFSTLEIQRTEQGDSAMYLCASSHRQATGELFFGEGSRLTVL.

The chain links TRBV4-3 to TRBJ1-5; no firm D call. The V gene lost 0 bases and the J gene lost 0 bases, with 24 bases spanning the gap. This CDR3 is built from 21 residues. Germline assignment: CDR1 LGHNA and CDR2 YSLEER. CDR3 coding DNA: TGCGCCAGCAGCCAAGATTTGTCGGCGGGAAGTGTTCCGTCTAGCAATCAGCCCCAGCATTTT. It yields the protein CASSQDLSAGSVPSSNQPQHF.

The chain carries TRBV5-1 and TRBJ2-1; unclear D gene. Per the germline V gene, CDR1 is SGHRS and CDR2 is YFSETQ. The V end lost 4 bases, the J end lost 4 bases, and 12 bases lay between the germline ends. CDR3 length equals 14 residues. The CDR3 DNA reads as TGCGCCAGCAGCGCGAACGCGTTGTACAATGAGCAGTTCTTC. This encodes CASSANALYNEQFF.

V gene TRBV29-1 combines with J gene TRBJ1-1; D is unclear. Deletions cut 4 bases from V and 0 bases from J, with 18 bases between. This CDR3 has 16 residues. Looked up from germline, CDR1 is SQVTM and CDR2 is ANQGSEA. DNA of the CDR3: TGCAGCGTTGGGGTTTCGGGATCTTACATGAACACTGAAGCTTTCTTT. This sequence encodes CSVGVSGSYMNTEAFF.

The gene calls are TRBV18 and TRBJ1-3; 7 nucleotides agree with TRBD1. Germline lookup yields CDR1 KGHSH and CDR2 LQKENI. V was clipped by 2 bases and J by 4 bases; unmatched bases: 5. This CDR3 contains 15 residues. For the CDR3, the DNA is TGTGCCAGCTCACCAGCGGGACAGATAGGAAACACCATATATTTT. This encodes CASSPAGQIGNTIYF. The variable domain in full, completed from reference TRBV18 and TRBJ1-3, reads NAGVMQNPRHLVRRRGQEARLRCSPMKGHSHVYWYRQLPEEGLKFMVYLQKENIIDESGMPKERFSAEFPKEGPSILRIQQVVRGDSAAYFCASSPAGQIGNTIYFGEGSWLTVV.

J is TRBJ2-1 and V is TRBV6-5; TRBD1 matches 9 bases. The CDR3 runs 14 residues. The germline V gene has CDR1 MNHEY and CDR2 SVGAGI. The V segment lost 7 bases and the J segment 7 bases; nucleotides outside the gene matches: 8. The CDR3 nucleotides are TGTGCCAGCATTAGGGACAGGGCGGTGAATGAGCAGTTCTTC. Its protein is CASIRDRAVNEQFF.

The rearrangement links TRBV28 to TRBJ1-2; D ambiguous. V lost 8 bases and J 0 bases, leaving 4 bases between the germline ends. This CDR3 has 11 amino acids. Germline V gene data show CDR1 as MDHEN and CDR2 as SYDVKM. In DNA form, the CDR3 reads TGTGCCAGCGTAGCTAACTATGGCTACACCTTC. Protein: CASVANYGYTF.

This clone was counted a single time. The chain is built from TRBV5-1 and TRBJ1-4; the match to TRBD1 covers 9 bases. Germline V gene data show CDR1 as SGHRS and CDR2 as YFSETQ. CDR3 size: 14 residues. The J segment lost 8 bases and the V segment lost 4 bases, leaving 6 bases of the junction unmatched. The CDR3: CASSPGQGREKLFF. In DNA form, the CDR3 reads TGCGCCAGCAGCCCGGGACAGGGTAGGGAAAAACTGTTTTTT.

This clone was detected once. The CDR3 coding sequence is TGTGCCAGCAGCCCTTACCGCGGTAGCGGGAACCTGAACACCGGGGAGCTGTTTTTT. Amino acids: CASSPYRGSGNLNTGELFF. V gene TRBV7-9 combines with J gene TRBJ2-2, with TRBD2 identical over 8 bases. In germline, CDR1 is SEHNR, CDR2 FQNEAQ (reference sequence). Unmatched junction bases numbered 15, after V lost 5 bases and J lost 1 base. The CDR3 has 19 residues. The variable domain in full, with the rest retrieved from reference TRBV7-9 and TRBJ2-2, is DTGVSQNPRHKITKRGQNVTFRCDPISEHNRLYWYRQTLGQGPEFLTYFQNEAQLEKSRLLSDRFSAERPKGSFSTLEIQRTEQGDSAMYLCASSPYRGSGNLNTGELFFGEGSRLTVL.

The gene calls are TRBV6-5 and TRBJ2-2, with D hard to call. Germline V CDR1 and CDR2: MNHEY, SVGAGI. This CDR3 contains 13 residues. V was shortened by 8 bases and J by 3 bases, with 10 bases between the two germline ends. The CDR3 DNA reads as TGTGCCAGCTCTTTGAGTTACACCGGGGAGCTGTTTTTT. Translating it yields CASSLSYTGELFF.

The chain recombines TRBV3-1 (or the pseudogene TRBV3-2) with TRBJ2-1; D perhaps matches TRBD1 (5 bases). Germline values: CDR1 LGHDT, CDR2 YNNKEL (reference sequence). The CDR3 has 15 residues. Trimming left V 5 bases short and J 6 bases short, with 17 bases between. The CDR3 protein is CASSTNLLQGNEQFF. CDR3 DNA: TGTGCCAGCAGCACAAATCTATTGCAGGGCAATGAGCAGTTCTTC.

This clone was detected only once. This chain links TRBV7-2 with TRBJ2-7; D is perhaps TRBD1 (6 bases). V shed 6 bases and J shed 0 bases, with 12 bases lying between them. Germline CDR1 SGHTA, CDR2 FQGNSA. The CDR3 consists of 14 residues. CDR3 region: CASRHDRNSYEQYF. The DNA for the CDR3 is TGTGCCAGCAGACATGACAGGAACTCCTACGAGCAGTACTTC.